The rows below give T cell receptor beta chains drawn from one sample of a study of cytomegalovirus exposure and HLA in healthy donors. TCRdb's copy holds only in-frame clones and misses some; the assay was immunoSEQ multiplex PCR. In the table there are 80,000 to 90,000 clones, 81% of which are singletons. Sample: PBMCs. The receptor source for this set is a woman aged 25 to 39 in good health and CMV-seronegative. Each CDR3 is given with its conserved first and last residue. The D gene is left open where the match is weak. The size entry is marked missing in some rows and otherwise reads once, few, many or a size class.

V	J	size	D	CDR3	DNA
TRBV7-8	TRBJ2-3	once	.	CASSLWSAGGRDTQYF	TGTGCCAGCAGCTTATGGTCGGCAGGAGGTCGAGATACGCAGTATTTT
TRBV19	TRBJ2-1	few	TRBD2	CASSIDESLAGVNEQFF	TGTGCCAGTAGTATAGACGAGTCGCTAGCGGGGGTCAATGAGCAGTTCTTC
TRBV28	TRBJ1-2	.	.	CASSLGQQLYGYTF	TGTGCCAGCAGTTTAGGACAGCAACTCTATGGCTACACCTTC
TRBV5-1	TRBJ2-2	.	.	CASSLASPQSTGELFF	TGCGCCAGCAGCTTGGCATCCCCCCAATCCACCGGGGAGCTGTTTTTT
TRBV30	TRBJ1-2	.	TRBD1	CAWSTGTGDFGGYTF	TGTGCCTGGAGCACCGGGACAGGGGATTTTGGAGGCTACACCTTC
TRBV11-3	TRBJ2-5	.	.	CASSLAWGSEVQETQYF	TGTGCCAGCAGCTTAGCCTGGGGTAGCGAGGTACAAGAGACCCAGTACTTC
TRBV7-2	TRBJ2-7	.	.	CASSHGSGPSYEQYF	TGTGCCAGCAGCCATGGGAGCGGGCCATCCTACGAGCAGTACTTC
TRBV5-6	TRBJ2-7	.	.	CASQVGLAHSYEQYF	TGTGCCAGCCAGGTGGGCCTAGCACACTCCTACGAGCAGTACTTC
TRBV5-1	TRBJ1-4	.	TRBD1	CASSLAGQGNEKLFF	TGCGCCAGCAGCTTGGCCGGACAGGGGAATGAAAAACTGTTTTTT
TRBV7-9	TRBJ1-2	.	.	CSSSLVGGGNYGYTF	TGTTCCAGCAGCCTGGTGGGGGGGGGCAACTATGGCTACACCTTC
TRBV5-1	TRBJ2-3	once	TRBD2	CASSQAPSGRWGSSTDTQYF	TGCGCCAGCAGCCAAGCCCCTAGCGGGAGATGGGGTTCTAGCACAGATACGCAGTATTTT
TRBV4-1	TRBJ1-4	.	.	CASSQRQASNEKLFF	TGCGCCAGCAGCCAAAGACAGGCGAGTAATGAAAAACTGTTTTTT
TRBV30	TRBJ1-3	.	TRBD1	CAASGTGFSGNTIYF	TGTGCCGCCTCGGGGACAGGCTTCTCTGGAAACACCATATATTTT
TRBV5-1	TRBJ1-1	.	.	CASRSTESNTEAFF	TGCGCCAGCAGATCGACAGAGAGCAATACTGAAGCTTTCTTT
TRBV9	TRBJ2-7	.	TRBD2	CASSAGTSGTYEQYF	TGTGCCAGCAGCGCCGGGACTAGCGGCACCTACGAGCAGTACTTC
TRBV28	TRBJ1-5	.	.	CASSLSQDQPQHF	TGTGCCAGCAGTTTGTCACAGGATCAGCCCCAGCATTTT
TRBV7-8	TRBJ1-1	.	.	CASSLRENTEAFF	TGTGCCAGCAGCTTACGGGAGAACACTGAAGCTTTCTTT
TRBV5-1	TRBJ2-6	.	.	CASSLDSGANVLTF	TGCGCCAGCAGCCTAGACTCTGGGGCCAACGTCCTGACTTTC
TRBV30	TRBJ2-7	.	TRBD1	CAWSAGTGKQQYF	TGTGCCTGGAGTGCCGGGACAGGCAAGCAGCAGTACTTC
TRBV30	TRBJ2-6	.	.	CAWGSSGANVLTF	TGTGCCTGGGGTAGCTCTGGGGCCAACGTCCTGACTTTC
TRBV30	TRBJ1-1	.	.	CAHRQWGGDTEAFF	TGTGCCCACAGACAGTGGGGTGGGGACACTGAAGCTTTCTTT
TRBV6-5	TRBJ1-1	.	.	CASRMTARNTEAFF	TGTGCCAGCAGGATGACAGCAAGGAACACTGAAGCTTTCTTT
TRBV19	TRBJ2-7	.	.	CASSTDPDYEQYF	TGTGCCAGTAGTACGGACCCCGACTACGAGCAGTACTTC
TRBV2	TRBJ1-4	.	TRBD1	CASSEQGATNEKLFF	TGTGCCAGCAGTGAACAGGGGGCAACTAATGAAAAACTGTTTTTT
TRBV15	TRBJ1-4	.	.	CATSRDGQPNEKLFF	TGTGCCACCAGCAGAGATGGACAGCCGAATGAAAAACTGTTTTTT
TRBV30	TRBJ1-4	.	TRBD1	CAWSRQGVEKLFF	TGTGCCTGGAGTAGACAGGGGGTTGAAAAACTGTTTTTT
TRBV5-1	TRBJ2-5	.	TRBD2	CASSLGLAGAVGETQYF	TGCGCCAGCAGCTTAGGACTAGCGGGCGCCGTGGGGGAGACCCAGTACTTC
TRBV28	TRBJ2-7	.	TRBD1	CASRADRGTYEQYF	TGTGCCAGCAGGGCGGACAGGGGCACCTACGAGCAGTACTTC
TRBV10-1	TRBJ1-5	.	TRBD1	CASSESKTGGSNQPQHF	TGCGCCAGCAGTGAGTCGAAGACAGGGGGAAGCAATCAGCCCCAGCATTTT
TRBV28	TRBJ2-1	.	TRBD1	CASSLRTGPVGYNEQFF	TGTGCCAGCAGTCTTCGGACAGGCCCCGTGGGCTACAATGAGCAGTTCTTC
TRBV19	TRBJ1-2	.	TRBD1	CASSRGGQGNYGYTF	TGTGCCAGTAGTAGGGGGGGACAGGGGAACTATGGCTACACCTTC
TRBV6-1	TRBJ2-6	.	.	CASSVGSAGANVLTF	TGTGCCAGCAGTGTCGGGAGTGCTGGGGCCAACGTCCTGACTTTC
TRBV7-2	TRBJ2-7	once	.	CASSSSGYEQYF	TGTGCCAGCAGCTCCTCGGGGTACGAGCAGTACTTC
TRBV29-1	TRBJ1-2	few	TRBD1	CSVVFVDRGYGYTF	TGCAGCGTTGTCTTCGTGGACAGGGGCTATGGCTACACCTTC
TRBV27	TRBJ2-7	.	.	CASRTFKEVHYYEQYF	TGTGCCAGCAGAACCTTTAAGGAGGTCCACTACTACGAGCAGTACTTC
TRBV28	TRBJ1-1	once	.	CASLLDSNTEAFF	TGTGCCAGCCTCTTGGACAGCAACACTGAAGCTTTCTTT
TRBV7-9	TRBJ1-1	.	.	CSSSLETRGTEAFF	TGTTCCAGCAGCTTAGAAACAAGGGGCACTGAAGCTTTCTTT
TRBV5-4	TRBJ2-3	.	TRBD2	CASSSLLAGGGDTQYF	TGTGCCAGCAGCTCGTTACTAGCGGGAGGGGGAGATACGCAGTATTTT
TRBV10-3	TRBJ1-5	.	.	CAISESIGEGNQPQHF	TGTGCCATCAGTGAGTCGATAGGGGAGGGCAATCAGCCCCAGCATTTT
TRBV7-9	TRBJ1-2	.	.	CASSQRDGYTF	TGTGCCAGCAGCCAGCGGGATGGCTACACCTTC
TRBV5-6	TRBJ2-5	.	TRBD2	CASSSTGGVGETQYF	TGTGCCAGCAGTTCGACCGGGGGGGTAGGAGAGACCCAGTACTTC
TRBV4-3	TRBJ2-5	.	TRBD2	CASSQEGLAGDETQYF	TGCGCCAGCAGCCAAGAGGGACTAGCGGGAGATGAGACCCAGTACTTC
TRBV5-1	TRBJ2-1	.	TRBD2	CASSPLAGGFNEQFF	TGCGCCAGCAGCCCCCTAGCGGGGGGATTCAATGAGCAGTTCTTC
TRBV28	TRBJ1-2	few	.	CASSLWAGVYGYTF	TGTGCCAGCAGTTTATGGGCAGGGGTCTATGGCTACACCTTC
TRBV5-4	TRBJ2-6	.	TRBD1	CASSPGTGAGANVLTF	TGTGCCAGCAGCCCCGGGACAGGGGCTGGGGCCAACGTCCTGACTTTC
TRBV2	TRBJ2-5	.	TRBD2	CASRPTSGSGETQYF	TGTGCCAGCAGGCCGACTAGCGGGAGTGGGGAGACCCAGTACTTC
TRBV2	TRBJ2-7	.	.	CASSGMTEPPYEQYF	TGTGCCAGCAGTGGGATGACAGAGCCTCCCTACGAGCAGTACTTC
TRBV7-9	TRBJ1-1	.	.	CASSLGEWGNTEAFF	TGTGCCAGCAGCTTAGGGGAGTGGGGGAACACTGAAGCTTTCTTT
TRBV29-1	TRBJ2-1	.	.	CSVEGVYAGQTYNEQFF	TGCAGCGTTGAAGGGGTCTACGCGGGACAGACCTACAATGAGCAGTTCTTC
TRBV7-2	TRBJ2-3	.	TRBD1	CASGTGTTDTQYF	TGTGCCAGCGGGACAGGAACCACAGATACGCAGTATTTT
TRBV28	TRBJ2-7	.	.	CASSLSGFEQYF	TGTGCCAGCAGTTTATCGGGTTTCGAGCAGTACTTC
TRBV28	TRBJ2-1	few	TRBD2	CASSLLAGGDEQFF	TGTGCCAGCAGTTTATTAGCGGGAGGTGATGAGCAGTTCTTC